This paragraph reports one T cell receptor (beta chain). These data are taken from a study of blood T cell repertoires in COVID-19. The germline gives CDR1 SGDLS, CDR2 YYNGEE. The CDR3 spans 14 residues. The V gene end was trimmed by 0 bases and the J gene end by 5 bases; junction bases not matched to a gene: 2. Measured with immunoSEQ multiplex PCR; TCRdb has only the in-frame clones, and not every one. Of 95,000 to 150,000 clones in the sample, 70% to 90% were seen once. The origin of this receptor is a middle-aged man with acute or convalescent COVID-19. The sequenced material came from peripheral blood. J is TRBJ1-2 and V is TRBV9, with 9 bases fitting TRBD1. The CDR3 loop is CASSVGDRAYGYTF. CDR3 nucleotides: TGTGCCAGCAGCGTAGGGGACAGGGCTTATGGCTACACCTTC.